What follows are 22 T cell receptor beta chains derived from one specimen sequenced in a study of OX40 agonist ivuxolimab in advanced cancers. Profiled with immunoSEQ multiplex PCR; TCRdb holds only in-frame clones, not every one. The data contain some 30,000 clones, approximately 90% of them singletons. The sample in question was CD4+ or CD8+ T cells sorted from blood, obtained in a trial of the OX40 agonist ivuxolimab. Every receptor here comes from an adult with an advanced solid tumor such as melanoma, head and neck, liver or kidney cancer.

Only one count was recorded for this clone. This chain connects TRBV5-1 to TRBJ2-7, with no clear D. V dropped 4 bases and J dropped 2 bases, with 4 bases sitting between them. The germline V gene encodes CDR1 SGHRS and CDR2 YFSETQ. The CDR3 sequence is 11 residues long. The CDR3 coding sequence is TGCGCCAGCAGCGATACCTACGAGCAGTACTTC. Translating gives CASSDTYEQYF. The whole variable domain, filled in from reference TRBV5-1 and TRBJ2-7, reads KAGVTQTPRYLIKTRGQQVTLSCSPISGHRSVSWYQQTPGQGLQFLFEYFSETQRNKGNFPGRFSGRQFSNSRSEMNVSTLELGDSALYLCASSDTYEQYFGPGTRLTVT.

The V and J genes are TRBV2 and TRBJ1-1; D not resolved. Germline V gene data show CDR1 as SNHLY and CDR2 as FYNNEI. The CDR3 loop spans 13 amino acids. Trimming shortened V by 1 base and J by 6 bases, and 9 bases separated the two germline ends. Here the CDR3 reads CASSEGFGSEAFF. Here the CDR3 DNA reads TGTGCCAGCAGTGAAGGGTTCGGCTCTGAAGCTTTCTTT.

V usage is TRBV7-9 and J usage is TRBJ1-4; TRBD1 is a possible D gene (5 bases). The CDR3 is 15 amino acids. V was clipped by 8 bases and J by 8 bases, with 21 bases between them. Germline CDR1 SEHNR, CDR2 FQNEAQ (reference sequence). CDR3 DNA: TGTGCCAGCCACCGAGGGGCAGGGTGGTCGGAAAAACTGTTTTTT. Translated, it gives CASHRGAGWSEKLFF.

The chain couples TRBV28 to TRBJ1-1; the D is unclear. The CDR3 has 13 amino acids. Germline lookup yields CDR1 MDHEN and CDR2 SYDVKM. The germline V and J ends were trimmed by 7 bases and 0 bases, with 9 bases remaining between them. CDR3 DNA: TGTGCCAGCACCCGCCATTTGAACACTGAAGCTTTCTTT. Its protein is CASTRHLNTEAFF.

V usage is TRBV6-5 and J usage is TRBJ1-3, with D tentatively TRBD1 (6 bases). Trimming took off 4 bases at V and 6 bases at J, with 10 bases between the two ends. The CDR3 is 13 residues long. Germline-derived CDR1 and CDR2 are MNHEY and SVGAGI. CDR3 DNA sequence: TGTGCCAGCAGTTTGGGGGCCTTAAACACCATATATTTT. Encoded protein: CASSLGALNTIYF.

V gene TRBV6-5 combines with J gene TRBJ2-7, with a tentative D call TRBD1 (5 bases). V was shortened by 2 bases and J by 2 bases, with 13 bases between the two germline ends. Per germline, CDR1 MNHEY and CDR2 SVGAGI. This CDR3 region has 15 residues. DNA for the CDR3: TGTGCCAGCAGTTACGCCCCAGGGCTTACCTACGAGCAGTACTTC. Its protein is CASSYAPGLTYEQYF.

The chain couples TRBV6-5 to TRBJ2-5; D is undetermined. Germline loops: CDR1 MNHEY, CDR2 SVGAGI. The CDR3 extends over 14 amino acids. V shed 5 bases and J shed 2 bases, with 12 bases lying between them. CDR3 residues: CASSTPSTQETQYF. CDR3 nucleotides: TGTGCCAGCAGTACCCCTTCGACGCAAGAGACCCAGTACTTC.

This clone was picked up a small number of times. The chain joins TRBV4-1 to TRBJ2-7, with TRBD1 identical over 9 bases. The germline gives CDR1 MGHRA, CDR2 YSYEKL. V trimming: 2 bases; J trimming: 3 bases; junction bases outside the gene matches: 5. The CDR3 is 15 residues long. This CDR3 is CASSQHDRGNYEQYF. CDR3 sequence (DNA): TGCGCCAGCAGCCAACACGACAGGGGGAACTACGAGCAGTACTTC.

The chain uses TRBV7-9 and TRBJ1-5, with TRBD1 matching over 8 bases. The V segment lost 5 bases and the J segment 0 bases; nucleotides outside the gene matches: 3. The CDR3 consists of 15 residues. Germline V gives CDR1 SEHNR, CDR2 FQNEAQ (reference sequence). The CDR3 region has the DNA TGTGCCAGCAGCAACACAGGGGGTAGCAATCAGCCCCAGCATTTT. The encoded protein is CASSNTGGSNQPQHF.

A single count supports this clone. The J gene is TRBJ2-1, the V gene TRBV9; 15 positions agree with TRBD2. Germline loops: CDR1 SGDLS, CDR2 YYNGEE. Losses at the gene ends were 3 bases for V and 4 bases for J; bases not matched to a gene: 8. This CDR3 is 18 amino acids long. CDR3 DNA sequence: TGTGCCAGCAGCGCAAGCGGACTAGCGGGGGGGACATACAATGAGCAGTTCTTC. As protein: CASSASGLAGGTYNEQFF.

The chain uses TRBV7-3 and TRBJ2-3; 7 bases are a match to TRBD2. CDR3 length: 14 residues. Germline values: CDR1 SGHTA, CDR2 FQGTGA. J gave up 0 bases and V 8 bases, and 5 bases lay outside the gene matches. The CDR3 reads CASAGDSSTDTQYF. CDR3 coding DNA: TGTGCCAGCGCGGGAGACTCTAGCACAGATACGCAGTATTTT.

The chain recombines TRBV5-4 with TRBJ2-1, with 10 bases aligning to TRBD1. CDR3 length equals 14 residues. The J segment lost 5 bases and the V segment lost 2 bases, leaving 1 base of the junction unmatched. Germline V gene sequence: CDR1 SGHNT, CDR2 YYREEE (reference sequence). CDR3 region: CASSFGTGDNEQFF. The CDR3 region has the DNA TGTGCCAGCAGCTTTGGGACAGGGGACAATGAGCAGTTCTTC.

V gene TRBV10-3 combines with J gene TRBJ2-1; 10 positions agree with TRBD1. Germline CDR1 and CDR2: ENHRY and SYGVKD. V shed 7 bases, J shed 6 bases, and the junction held 9 bases outside the gene matches. This CDR3 region has 15 residues. The DNA for the CDR3 is TGTGCCATCACCCCCGGGACAGGGGAAGGCAATGAGCAGTTCTTC. It translates to CAITPGTGEGNEQFF.

The rearrangement joins TRBV7-9 to TRBJ2-1; possibly TRBD2 for D (6 bases). This CDR3 comprises 13 residues. Deletions cut 5 bases from V and 7 bases from J, with 12 bases between. The germline CDR1 and CDR2 sequences are SEHNR and FQNEAQ (reference sequence). CDR3 sequence reads: CASSLGAGNEQFF. Here the CDR3 DNA reads TGTGCCAGCAGCCTCGGGGCGGGGAATGAGCAGTTCTTC. Supplemented by reference TRBV7-9 and TRBJ2-1, the full variable domain reads DTGVSQNPRHKITKRGQNVTFRCDPISEHNRLYWYRQTLGQGPEFLTYFQNEAQLEKSRLLSDRFSAERPKGSFSTLEIQRTEQGDSAMYLCASSLGAGNEQFFGPGTRLTVL.

This clone turned up a few times. The chain recombines TRBV9 with TRBJ2-3, with a tentative D call TRBD2 (6 bases). This CDR3 has 20 residues. V lost 0 bases and J 1 base, leaving 24 bases between the germline ends. The germline V gene encodes CDR1 SGDLS and CDR2 YYNGEE. CDR3 DNA: TGTGCCAGCAGCGTAGAGGATGGGGTTGAACTAGCTGTGGGCACAGATACGCAGTATTTT. Amino acid sequence: CASSVEDGVELAVGTDTQYF.

The chain has TRBV28 and TRBJ1-1; D not resolved. This CDR3 comprises 12 residues. Between the trimmed V and J ends, which lost 6 bases and 2 bases, there was a span of 7 bases. Per the germline V gene, CDR1 is MDHEN and CDR2 is SYDVKM. CDR3 sequence: CASREYNTEAFF. The CDR3, as DNA: TGTGCCAGCAGGGAGTACAACACTGAAGCTTTCTTT.

The chain recombines TRBV9 with TRBJ2-7, with D unclear. The CDR3 spans 12 residues. Looked up from germline, CDR1 is SGDLS and CDR2 is YYNGEE. Deletions cut 3 bases from V and 2 bases from J, with 6 bases between. CDR3 DNA sequence: TGTGCCAGCAGCGACGGAGCCTACGAGCAGTACTTC. It specifies CASSDGAYEQYF.

V usage is TRBV9 and J usage is TRBJ2-7, with TRBD2 as a possible D gene (5 bases). The germline V and J ends were trimmed by 4 bases and 2 bases, with 10 bases remaining between them. Germline CDR1 is SGDLS and CDR2 is YYNGEE. The CDR3 spans 13 residues. In DNA, the CDR3 is TGTGCCAGCAGCCCCGGGATGCCCTACGAGCAGTACTTC. This gives the protein CASSPGMPYEQYF. The complete variable domain, with remaining parts taken from reference TRBV9 and TRBJ2-7, reads DSGVTQTPKHLITATGQRVTLRCSPRSGDLSVYWYQQSLDQGLQFLIQYYNGEERAKGNILERFSAQQFPDLHSELNLSSLELGDSALYFCASSPGMPYEQYFGPGTRLTVT.

The chain couples TRBV4-1 to TRBJ2-2, with TRBD2 matching over 8 bases. The junction had 8 bases not matched to a gene; V was cut back by 2 bases and J by 6 bases. Germline V gene lookup returns CDR1 MGHRA and CDR2 YSYEKL. The CDR3 sequence is 16 residues long. CDR3 sequence reads: CASSQYGREAPGELFF. The CDR3 coding sequence is TGCGCCAGCAGCCAATATGGGCGGGAGGCCCCCGGGGAGCTGTTTTTT.

In its sample, this clone is medium-sized. The rearrangement links TRBV11-2 to TRBJ2-1; D assignment may be TRBD1 or TRBD2 (5 bases each). Trimming removed 1 base from V and 6 bases from J, with 16 bases in between. The CDR3 is made up of 16 amino acids. Germline-derived CDR1 and CDR2 are SGHAT and FQNNGV. CDR3: CASSLGGTGYFNEQFF. The DNA for the CDR3 is TGTGCCAGCAGCTTAGGGGGGACCGGCTACTTCAATGAGCAGTTCTTC.

This chain uses TRBV6-5 with TRBJ2-2; D is uncertain. V gave up 7 bases and J gave up 3 bases, with 6 bases separating them. Germline assignment: CDR1 MNHEY and CDR2 SVGAGI. The CDR3 length is 12 residues. The CDR3 loop is CASNTYTGELFF. CDR3 nucleotides: TGTGCCAGCAACACTTACACCGGGGAGCTGTTTTTT.

The rearrangement links TRBV7-9 to TRBJ2-7; 10 nucleotides agree with TRBD2. There are 16 residues in the CDR3. V lost 2 bases to trimming and J lost 4 bases; unmatched junction nucleotides: 8. Germline V gene data show CDR1 as SEHNR and CDR2 as FQNEAQ (reference sequence). This chain's CDR3 is CASSLPPTSGLYEQYF. In DNA, the CDR3 is TGTGCCAGCAGCTTACCACCGACTAGCGGGCTGTACGAGCAGTACTTC.